These T cell receptor beta chains were read from a single sample in a study of early T cells in non-severe SARS-CoV-2 infection. Each CDR3 protein is one row after TCRdb ran MiXCR on the 5' RACE reads. The sample lists more than 50,000 distinct CDR3 sequences; 5.6% were seen once. The sequencing input was whole blood. Receptor source: an adult who was a healthcare worker with PCR-confirmed SARS-CoV-2 infection or an uninfected control (not recorded which). Both conserved end residues are part of each CDR3. A D gene is named only where the DNA matches it firmly. The size entry is marked missing in some rows and otherwise reads once, few, many or a size class.

size | J | V | D | DNA | CDR3
many | TRBJ2-2 | TRBV6-1 | NA | TGTGCCAGCAGGCCTCAGGGCGCCGGGGAGCTGTTTTTT | CASRPQGAGELFF
NA | TRBJ2-5 | TRBV11-2 | TRBD1 | TGTGCCAGCAAGTCGGGACAGGTCCAAGAGACCCAGTACTTC | CASKSGQVQETQYF
many | TRBJ2-1 | TRBV12-3/TRBV12-4 | TRBD2 | TGTGCCAGCAGCTTTCTGGGACTAGTCGACAATGAGCAGTTCTTC | CASSFLGLVDNEQFF
few | TRBJ1-2 | TRBV7-8 | TRBD1 | TGTGCCAGCAGCCCTGGACAGGGGGCGACAAACTATGGCTACACCTTC | CASSPGQGATNYGYTF
many | TRBJ2-2 | TRBV12-3/TRBV12-4 | NA | TGTGCCAGCAGCCTTACCGGTGGGGTCGGGGAGCTGTTTTTT | CASSLTGGVGELFF
NA | TRBJ1-1 | TRBV7-9 | NA | TGTGCCAGCAGCTTCGAGGTCAGGGAATCGCGAGCTTTCTTT | CASSFEVRESRAFF
many | TRBJ2-6 | TRBV7-8 | NA | TGTGCCAGCAGCTTCCCCCGGTCAGGGGATTCTGGGGCCAACGTCCTGACTTTC | CASSFPRSGDSGANVLTF
many | TRBJ2-1 | TRBV10-3 | NA | TGTGCCATCAGTGCCCAGACCTACAATGAGCAGTTCTTC | CAISAQTYNEQFF
many | TRBJ2-1 | TRBV7-2 | NA | TGTGCCAGCAGCTTTAGCTCCTACAATGAGCAGTTCTTC | CASSFSSYNEQFF
many | TRBJ2-7 | TRBV6-2/TRBV6-3 | TRBD1 | TGTGCCAGCGGACAGGCAGGGTACTTC | CASGQAGYF
NA | TRBJ2-7 | TRBV6-5 | TRBD2 | TGTGCCAGCAGAGATGCTAGCGGGACGAGGGAGCAGTACTTC | CASRDASGTREQYF
many | TRBJ1-1 | TRBV27 | NA | TGTGCCAGCAGTTCCCGGGGGACTGAAGCTTTCTTT | CASSSRGTEAFF
few | TRBJ2-7 | TRBV5-1 | TRBD2 | TGCGCCAGCAACTCCGGGACTAGCGGGAGACCCGAGCAGTACTTC | CASNSGTSGRPEQYF
many | TRBJ2-5 | TRBV12-5 | NA | TGTGCTAGTGGTCGGACGGATTGGTACCAAGAGACCCAGTACTTC | CASGRTDWYQETQYF
few | TRBJ2-1 | TRBV3-1 | NA | TGTGCCAGCAGCCAAGTACCTCTTTTAGGTGCCAATGAGCAGTTCTTC | CASSQVPLLGANEQFF
NA | TRBJ1-5 | TRBV6-5 | NA | TGTGCCAGCAGCTCGGAGGGTTTAGGTCAGCCCCAGCATTTT | CASSSEGLGQPQHF